A single T cell receptor (beta chain) is shown here with its context. V lost 4 bases, J lost 5 bases, and 18 bases lay in between. The CDR3 length is 15 residues. Germline values: CDR1 MNHEY, CDR2 SMNVEV (reference sequence). These data come from a study of technical replicates of blood from a handful of donors. TCRdb's copy holds only in-frame clones and misses some; the assay was immunoSEQ multiplex PCR. The sample includes around 70,000 clones, approximately 97% of them seen just once. What was sequenced was T cells isolated from PBMCs. The receptor comes from a human donor in good health. The chain has TRBV27 and TRBJ2-7; possibly TRBD1 for D (6 bases). CDR3 region: CASSSFRDTVHEQYF. DNA of the CDR3: TGTGCCAGCAGTTCGTTCCGGGACACCGTCCACGAGCAGTACTTC.